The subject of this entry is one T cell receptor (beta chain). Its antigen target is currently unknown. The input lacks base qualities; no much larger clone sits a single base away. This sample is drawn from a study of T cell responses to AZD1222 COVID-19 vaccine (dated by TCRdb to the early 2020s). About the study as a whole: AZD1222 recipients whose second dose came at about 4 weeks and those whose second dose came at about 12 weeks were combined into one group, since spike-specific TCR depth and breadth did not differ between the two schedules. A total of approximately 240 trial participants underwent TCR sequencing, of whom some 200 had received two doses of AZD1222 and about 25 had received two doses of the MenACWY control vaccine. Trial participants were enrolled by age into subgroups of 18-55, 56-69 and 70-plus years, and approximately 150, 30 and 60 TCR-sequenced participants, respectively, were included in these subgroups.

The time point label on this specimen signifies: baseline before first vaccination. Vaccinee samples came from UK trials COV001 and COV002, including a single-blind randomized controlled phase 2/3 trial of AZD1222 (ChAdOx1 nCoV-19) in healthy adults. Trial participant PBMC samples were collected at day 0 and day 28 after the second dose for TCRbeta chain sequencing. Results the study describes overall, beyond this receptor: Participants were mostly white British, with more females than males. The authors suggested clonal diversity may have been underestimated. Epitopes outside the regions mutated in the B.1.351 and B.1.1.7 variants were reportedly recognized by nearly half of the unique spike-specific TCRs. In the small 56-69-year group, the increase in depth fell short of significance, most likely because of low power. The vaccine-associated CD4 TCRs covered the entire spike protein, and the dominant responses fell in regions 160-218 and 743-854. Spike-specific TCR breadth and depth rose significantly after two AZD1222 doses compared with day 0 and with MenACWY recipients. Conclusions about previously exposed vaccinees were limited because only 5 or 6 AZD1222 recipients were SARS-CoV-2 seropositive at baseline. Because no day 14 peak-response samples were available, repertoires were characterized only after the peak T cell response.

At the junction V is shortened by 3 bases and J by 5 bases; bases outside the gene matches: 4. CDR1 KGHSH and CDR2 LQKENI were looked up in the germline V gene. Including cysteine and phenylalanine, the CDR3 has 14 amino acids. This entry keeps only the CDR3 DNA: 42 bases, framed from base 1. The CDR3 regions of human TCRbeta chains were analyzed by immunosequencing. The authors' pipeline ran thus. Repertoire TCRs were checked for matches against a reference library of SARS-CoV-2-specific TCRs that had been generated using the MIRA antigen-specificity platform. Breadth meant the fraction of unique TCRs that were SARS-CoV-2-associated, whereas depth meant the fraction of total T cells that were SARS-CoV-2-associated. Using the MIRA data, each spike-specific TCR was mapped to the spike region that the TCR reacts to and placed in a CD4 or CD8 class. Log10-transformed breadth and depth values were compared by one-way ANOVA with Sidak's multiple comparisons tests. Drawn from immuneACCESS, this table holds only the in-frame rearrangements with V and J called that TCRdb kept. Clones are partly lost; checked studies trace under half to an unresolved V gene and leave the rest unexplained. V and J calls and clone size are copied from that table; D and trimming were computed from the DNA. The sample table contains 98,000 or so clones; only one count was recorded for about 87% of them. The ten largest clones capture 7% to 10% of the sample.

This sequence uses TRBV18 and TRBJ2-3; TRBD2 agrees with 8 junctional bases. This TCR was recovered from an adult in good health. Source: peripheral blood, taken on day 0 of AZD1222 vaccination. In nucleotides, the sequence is TGTGCCAGCTCACCCGGGGGGGCAGGAGATACGCAGTATTTT. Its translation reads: CASSPGGAGDTQYF. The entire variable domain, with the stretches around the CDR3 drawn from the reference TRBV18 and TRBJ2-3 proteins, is NAGVMQNPRHLVRRRGQEARLRCSPMKGHSHVYWYRQLPEEGLKFMVYLQKENIIDESGMPKERFSAEFPKEGPSILRIQQVVRGDSAAYFCASSPGGAGDTQYFGPGTRLTVL.